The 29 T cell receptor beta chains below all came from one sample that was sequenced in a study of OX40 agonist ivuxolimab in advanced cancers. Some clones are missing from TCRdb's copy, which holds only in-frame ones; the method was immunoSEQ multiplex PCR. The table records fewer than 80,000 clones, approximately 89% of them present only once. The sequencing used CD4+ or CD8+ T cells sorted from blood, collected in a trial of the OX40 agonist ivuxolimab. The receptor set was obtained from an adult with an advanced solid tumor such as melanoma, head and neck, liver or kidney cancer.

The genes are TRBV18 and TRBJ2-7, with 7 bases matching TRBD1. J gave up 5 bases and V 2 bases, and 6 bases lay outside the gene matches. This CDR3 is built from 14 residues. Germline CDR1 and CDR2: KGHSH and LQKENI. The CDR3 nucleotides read TGTGCCAGCTCACCAGCGACAGGGTTTGACGAGCAGTACTTC. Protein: CASSPATGFDEQYF.

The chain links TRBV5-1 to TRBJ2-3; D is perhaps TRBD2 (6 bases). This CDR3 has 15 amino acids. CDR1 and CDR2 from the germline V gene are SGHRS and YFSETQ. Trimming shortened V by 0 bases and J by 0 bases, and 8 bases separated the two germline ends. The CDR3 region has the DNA TGCGCCAGCAGCTTGGGCGGGGCCAGCACAGATACGCAGTATTTT. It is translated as CASSLGGASTDTQYF.

Written as DNA, the CDR3 is TGCGCCAGCAGCTATGGGATGGGGAATGGCTACACCTTC. As protein: CASSYGMGNGYTF. The chain employs TRBV5-1 and TRBJ1-2; D remains ambiguous. Germline CDR1 is SGHRS and CDR2 is YFSETQ. CDR3 length: 13 amino acids. The V end was cut by 3 bases, the J end by 6 bases, with 12 bases between. The variable domain in full, with the rest retrieved from reference TRBV5-1 and TRBJ1-2, is KAGVTQTPRYLIKTRGQQVTLSCSPISGHRSVSWYQQTPGQGLQFLFEYFSETQRNKGNFPGRFSGRQFSNSRSEMNVSTLELGDSALYLCASSYGMGNGYTFGSGTRLTVV.

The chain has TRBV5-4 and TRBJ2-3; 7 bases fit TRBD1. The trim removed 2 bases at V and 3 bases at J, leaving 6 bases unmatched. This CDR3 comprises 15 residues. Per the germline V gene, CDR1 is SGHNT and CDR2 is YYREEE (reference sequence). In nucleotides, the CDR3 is TGTGCCAGCAGCTTCTCCGGGACAGTGACAGATACGCAGTATTTT. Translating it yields CASSFSGTVTDTQYF.

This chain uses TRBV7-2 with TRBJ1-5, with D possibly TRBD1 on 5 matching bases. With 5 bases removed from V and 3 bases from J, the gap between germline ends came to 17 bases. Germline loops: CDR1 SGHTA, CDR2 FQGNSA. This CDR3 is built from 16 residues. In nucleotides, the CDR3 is TGTGCCAGCAGCCCTCCCTCCGGGGGTAACAATCAGCCCCAGCATTTT. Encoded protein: CASSPPSGGNNQPQHF.

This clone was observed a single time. The CDR3 DNA reads TGTGCCAGCAGCTTACCCGGACAGGGGGCGTACAATGAGCAGTTCTTC. Encoded protein: CASSLPGQGAYNEQFF. This chain uses TRBV11-3 with TRBJ2-1; TRBD1 matches at 11 bases. Trimming removed 2 bases from V and 4 bases from J; junction bases left unmatched: 4. This CDR3 is built from 16 residues. Germline V lookup: CDR1 SGHNT, CDR2 YENEEA.

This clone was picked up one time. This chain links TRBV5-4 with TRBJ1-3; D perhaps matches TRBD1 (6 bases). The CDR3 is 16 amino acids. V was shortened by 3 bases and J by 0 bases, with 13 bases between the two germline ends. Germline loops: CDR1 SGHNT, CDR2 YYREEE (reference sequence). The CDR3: CASSSTGTLSGNTIYF. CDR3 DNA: TGTGCCAGCAGCTCTACCGGGACACTCTCTGGAAACACCATATATTTT.

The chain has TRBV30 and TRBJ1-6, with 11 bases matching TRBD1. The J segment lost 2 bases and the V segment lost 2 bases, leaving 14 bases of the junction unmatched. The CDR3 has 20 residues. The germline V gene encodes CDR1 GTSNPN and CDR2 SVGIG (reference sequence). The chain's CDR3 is CAWSPNIRDRGSTYNSPLHF. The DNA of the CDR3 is TGTGCCTGGAGTCCCAATATCCGGGACAGGGGGTCTACCTATAATTCACCCCTCCACTTT.

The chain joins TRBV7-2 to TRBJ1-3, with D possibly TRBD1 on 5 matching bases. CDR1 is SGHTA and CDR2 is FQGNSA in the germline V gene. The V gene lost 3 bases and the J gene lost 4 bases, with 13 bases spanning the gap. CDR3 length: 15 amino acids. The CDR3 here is CASSFLGTVGNTIYF. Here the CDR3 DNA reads TGTGCCAGCAGCTTTTTGGGGACGGTAGGAAACACCATATATTTT.

CDR3 in amino acids: CASSLAGGPYTQYF. In DNA form, the CDR3 reads TGTGCCAGCAGCTTAGCGGGGGGGCCATATACGCAGTATTTT. The chain links TRBV11-2 to TRBJ2-3; the match to TRBD2 covers 8 bases. Germline lookup yields CDR1 SGHAT and CDR2 FQNNGV. V gave up 1 base and J gave up 7 bases; unmatched junction bases: 4. The CDR3 loop spans 14 amino acids.

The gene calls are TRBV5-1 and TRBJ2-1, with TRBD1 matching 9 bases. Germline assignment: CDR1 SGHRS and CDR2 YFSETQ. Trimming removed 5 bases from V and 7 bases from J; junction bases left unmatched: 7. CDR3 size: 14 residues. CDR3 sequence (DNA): TGCGCCAGCAGGGGGACAGGGTGGGAAAATGAGCAGTTCTTC. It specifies CASRGTGWENEQFF.

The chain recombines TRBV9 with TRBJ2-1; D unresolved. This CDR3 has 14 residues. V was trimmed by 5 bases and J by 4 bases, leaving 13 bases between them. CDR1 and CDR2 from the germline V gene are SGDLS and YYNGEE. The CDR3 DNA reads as TGTGCCAGCAGTATCGGGTCTCATTACAATGAGCAGTTCTTC. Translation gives CASSIGSHYNEQFF. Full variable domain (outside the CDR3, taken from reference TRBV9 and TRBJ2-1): DSGVTQTPKHLITATGQRVTLRCSPRSGDLSVYWYQQSLDQGLQFLIQYYNGEERAKGNILERFSAQQFPDLHSELNLSSLELGDSALYFCASSIGSHYNEQFFGPGTRLTVL.

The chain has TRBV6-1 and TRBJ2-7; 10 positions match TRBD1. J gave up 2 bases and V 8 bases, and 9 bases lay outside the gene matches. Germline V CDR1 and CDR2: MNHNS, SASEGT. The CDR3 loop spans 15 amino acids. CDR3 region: CASPSPGQGTYEQYF. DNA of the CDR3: TGTGCCAGCCCATCCCCGGGACAGGGGACCTACGAGCAGTACTTC.

The CDR3 loop is CASREDSPYEQYF. CDR3 nucleotide sequence: TGTGCCAGCAGGGAGGACAGCCCCTACGAGCAGTACTTC. The rearrangement joins TRBV2 to TRBJ2-7; D possibly corresponds to TRBD1 (6 bases). Germline CDR1 SNHLY, CDR2 FYNNEI. Trimming cost V 6 bases and J 2 bases, with 11 bases left between them. The CDR3 is made up of 13 amino acids.

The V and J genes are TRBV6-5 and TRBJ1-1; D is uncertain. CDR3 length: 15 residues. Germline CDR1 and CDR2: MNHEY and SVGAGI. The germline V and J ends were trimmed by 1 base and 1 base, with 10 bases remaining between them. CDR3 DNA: TGTGCCAGCAGTTACTTCGGGGAACCGAACACTGAAGCTTTCTTT. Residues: CASSYFGEPNTEAFF.

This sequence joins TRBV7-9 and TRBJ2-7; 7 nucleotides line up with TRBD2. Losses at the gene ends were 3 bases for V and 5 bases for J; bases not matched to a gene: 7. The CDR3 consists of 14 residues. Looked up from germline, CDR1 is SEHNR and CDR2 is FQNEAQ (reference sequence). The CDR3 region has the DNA TGTGCCAGCAGCTTCGGGCTAGCGGTCGACGAGCAGTACTTC. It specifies CASSFGLAVDEQYF.

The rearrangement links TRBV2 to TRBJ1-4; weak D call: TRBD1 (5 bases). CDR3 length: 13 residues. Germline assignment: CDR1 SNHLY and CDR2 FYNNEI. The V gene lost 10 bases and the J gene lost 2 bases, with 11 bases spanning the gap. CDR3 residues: CATEGTTNEKLFF. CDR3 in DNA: TGTGCCACCGAGGGGACCACTAATGAAAAACTGTTTTTT.

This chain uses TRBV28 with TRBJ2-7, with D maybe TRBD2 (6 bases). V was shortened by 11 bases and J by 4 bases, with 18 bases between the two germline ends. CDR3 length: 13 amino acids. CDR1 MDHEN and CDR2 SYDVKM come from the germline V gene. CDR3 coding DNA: TGTGCCGTACGGGACCGCGGGGTGTACGAGCAGTACTTC. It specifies CAVRDRGVYEQYF.

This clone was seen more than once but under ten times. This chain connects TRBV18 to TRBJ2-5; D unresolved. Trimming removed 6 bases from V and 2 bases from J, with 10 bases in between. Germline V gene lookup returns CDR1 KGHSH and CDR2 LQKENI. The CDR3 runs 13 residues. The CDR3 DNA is TGTGCCAGCTCCCTGGGTGGTCAAGAGACCCAGTACTTC. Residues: CASSLGGQETQYF.

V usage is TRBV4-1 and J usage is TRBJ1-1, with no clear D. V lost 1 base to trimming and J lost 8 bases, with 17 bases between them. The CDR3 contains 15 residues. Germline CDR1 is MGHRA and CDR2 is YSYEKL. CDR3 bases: TGCGCCAGCAGCCAAGTCCCGGCCGGATCTCAGGAAGCTTTCTTT. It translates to CASSQVPAGSQEAFF.

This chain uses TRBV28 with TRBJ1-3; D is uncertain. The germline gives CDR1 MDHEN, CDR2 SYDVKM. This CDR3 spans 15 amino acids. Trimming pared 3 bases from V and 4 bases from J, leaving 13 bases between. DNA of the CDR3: TGTGCCAGCAGTTTTGGGGAATTGGGAGGAAACACCATATATTTT. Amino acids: CASSFGELGGNTIYF.

CDR3 sequence reads: CASSLGHLNYGYTF. CDR3 nucleotides: TGTGCCAGCTCGCTGGGACACCTAAACTATGGCTACACCTTC. The gene calls are TRBV18 and TRBJ1-2, with D perhaps TRBD1 (6 bases). This CDR3 is built from 14 residues. In germline, CDR1 is KGHSH, CDR2 LQKENI. V was shortened by 6 bases and J by 2 bases, with 13 bases between the two germline ends.

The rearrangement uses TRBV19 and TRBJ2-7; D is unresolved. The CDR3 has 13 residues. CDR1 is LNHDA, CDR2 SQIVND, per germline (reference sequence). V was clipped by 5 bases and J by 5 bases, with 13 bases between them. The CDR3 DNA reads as TGTGCCAGTAGTCACCCACCGAGCGACGAGCAGTACTTC. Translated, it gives CASSHPPSDEQYF. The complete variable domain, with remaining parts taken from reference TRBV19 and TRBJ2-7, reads DGGITQSPKYLFRKEGQNVTLSCEQNLNHDAMYWYRQDPGQGLRLIYYSQIVNDFQKGDIAEGYSVSREKKESFPLTVTSAQKNPTAFYLCASSHPPSDEQYFGPGTRLTVT.

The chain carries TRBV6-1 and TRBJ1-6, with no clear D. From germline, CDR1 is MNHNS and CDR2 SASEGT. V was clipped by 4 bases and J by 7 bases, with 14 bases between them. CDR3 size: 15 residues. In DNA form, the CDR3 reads TGTGCCAGCAGTGGCCGGGAGGGCAACAATTCACCCCTCCACTTT. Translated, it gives CASSGREGNNSPLHF.

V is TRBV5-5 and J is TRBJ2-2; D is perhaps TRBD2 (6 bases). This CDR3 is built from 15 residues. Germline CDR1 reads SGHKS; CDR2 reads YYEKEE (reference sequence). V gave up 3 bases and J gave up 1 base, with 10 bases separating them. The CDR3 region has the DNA TGTGCCAGCAGCTCCGGGACTTTGAACACCGGGGAGCTGTTTTTT. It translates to CASSSGTLNTGELFF.

CDR3 sequence (DNA): TGTGCCAGCAGCTCTCCGGGGTCCTTCACAGATACGCAGTATTTT. Protein: CASSSPGSFTDTQYF. The chain has TRBV7-9 and TRBJ2-3; possible D gene TRBD2, 5 bases. The CDR3 has 15 residues. Trimming took 4 bases from V and 2 from J, leaving 13 bases between them. Germline lookup yields CDR1 SEHNR and CDR2 FQNEAQ (reference sequence). The full variable domain, its missing parts supplied by reference TRBV7-9 and TRBJ2-3, is DTGVSQNPRHKITKRGQNVTFRCDPISEHNRLYWYRQTLGQGPEFLTYFQNEAQLEKSRLLSDRFSAERPKGSFSTLEIQRTEQGDSAMYLCASSSPGSFTDTQYFGPGTRLTVL.

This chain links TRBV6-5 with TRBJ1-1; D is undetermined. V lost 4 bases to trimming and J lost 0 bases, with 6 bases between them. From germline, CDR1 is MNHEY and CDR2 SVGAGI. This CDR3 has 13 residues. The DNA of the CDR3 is TGTGCCAGCAGTTCGCGCCTGAACACTGAAGCTTTCTTT. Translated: CASSSRLNTEAFF.

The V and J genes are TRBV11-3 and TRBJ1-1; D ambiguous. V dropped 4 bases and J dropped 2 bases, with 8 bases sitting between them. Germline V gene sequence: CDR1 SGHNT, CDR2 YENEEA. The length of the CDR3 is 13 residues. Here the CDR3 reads CASSSQKNTEAFF. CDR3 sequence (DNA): TGTGCCAGCAGCTCGCAAAAAAACACTGAAGCTTTCTTT. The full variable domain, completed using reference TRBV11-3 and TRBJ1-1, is EAGVVQSPRYKIIEKKQPVAFWCNPISGHNTLYWYLQNLGQGPELLIRYENEEAVDDSQLPKDRFSAERLKGVDSTLKIQPAELGDSAVYLCASSSQKNTEAFFGQGTRLTVV.

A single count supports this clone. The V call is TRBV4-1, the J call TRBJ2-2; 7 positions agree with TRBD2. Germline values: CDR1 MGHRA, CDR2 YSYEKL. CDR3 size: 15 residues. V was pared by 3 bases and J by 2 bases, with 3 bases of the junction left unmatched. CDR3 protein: CASSQGGGNTGELFF. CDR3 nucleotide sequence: TGCGCCAGCAGCCAGGGCGGGGGAAACACCGGGGAGCTGTTTTTT.